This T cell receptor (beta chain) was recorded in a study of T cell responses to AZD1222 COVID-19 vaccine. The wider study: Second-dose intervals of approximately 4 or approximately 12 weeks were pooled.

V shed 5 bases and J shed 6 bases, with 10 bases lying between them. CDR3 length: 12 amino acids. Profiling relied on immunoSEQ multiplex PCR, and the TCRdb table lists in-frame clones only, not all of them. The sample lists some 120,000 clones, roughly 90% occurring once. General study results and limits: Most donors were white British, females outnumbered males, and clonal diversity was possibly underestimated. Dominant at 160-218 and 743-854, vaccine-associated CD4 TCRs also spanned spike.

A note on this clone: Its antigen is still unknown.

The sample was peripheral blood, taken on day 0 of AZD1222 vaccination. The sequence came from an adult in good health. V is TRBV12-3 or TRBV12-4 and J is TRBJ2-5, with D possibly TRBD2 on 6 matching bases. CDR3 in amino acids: CASSQRVQTQYF. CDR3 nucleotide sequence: TGTGCCAGCAGTCAGCGGGTACAGACCCAGTACTTC.